What follows describes a single T cell receptor beta chain. In this sample, this clonotype turned up a few times. The clone's antigen remains unknown. No per-base quality is available; no much larger clone lies one base away. The entry originates in a study of regulatory T cells in long-lasting Graves disease (dated by TCRdb to about 2021). The study in broad terms: Newly diagnosed Graves' disease patients had taken antithyroid drugs for less than 3 months. Peripheral blood TCR sequencing and RNA sequencing compared persistent Graves' disease patients with newly diagnosed Graves' disease patients. The study was conducted in China and was registered as a clinical trial. A total of about 33 samples were covered by TCR sequencing, comprising approximately 13 persistent and around 20 newly diagnosed Graves' disease patients.

Library preparation used multiplex PCR. Sequencing was carried out with an Illumina HiSeq 4000. CDR3 regions were amplified by Arm-PCR with iRepertoire HTBI primers to construct TCR beta libraries. Before sequencing, the PCR products went through gel purification. Per the original workflow: A total of fewer than 80 TRBV and some 13 TRBJ segments were identified across samples and were used for gene usage analysis of CDR3 amino acid clonotypes. COPE and FqMerger were used to merge filtered high-quality paired reads into contigs. BLAST was used to align contigs to the IMGT TRBV, TRBD and TRBJ reference genes, and CDR3 was defined following IMGT. Any clonotype with a frequency above 0.1% was counted as a highly expanded clone. Shannon entropy served as the measure of repertoire diversity, while the Gini coefficient captured V-J evenness. Public clonotypes were defined as clonotypes shared by more than one individual. The public reads were reprocessed in TCRdb via fastp at Q25 and MiXCR, keeping in-frame beta chains. CDR3 protein sequences are deduplicated, and each keeps its most common genes and DNA. TCRdb assigned the V and J calls; the authors' analysis was not used. Here the sample has some 400,000 distinct CDR3 sequences; more than 13% occur a single time. The ten largest make up 15% to 20% of the sample.

The CDR3 spans 16 residues, from the cysteine through the phenylalanine. Kept here is only the CDR3 DNA, which spans 48 bases and is read in frame from base 1. CDR1 and CDR2, looked up from the germline V gene, are MNHNS and SASEGT. V gives up 5 bases and J gives up 0 bases, and the segment between their germline ends measures 15 bases. Overall results and qualifications from the work: TRBV28, TRBJ1-2 and TRBJ2-5 were preferentially used in persistent disease, while TRBV20-1 and TRBJ2-1 were favored in newly diagnosed disease. The small sample size was acknowledged by the authors as a limitation that may reduce accuracy. Lower TCR Shannon entropy and fewer highly expanded clones were observed in persistent Graves' disease patients than in newly diagnosed patients, which suggested clonal expansion. Only peripheral blood was studied, because thyroid tissue, the primary lesion, was inaccessible. Only the TCR beta chain was sequenced and analyzed. Patients with persistent disease shared more public clonotypes (over 2,500) than newly diagnosed patients did (966).

In the paper's terms, the time point label means: newly diagnosed GD, antithyroid drugs for less than 3 months. For both TCR sequencing and RNA sequencing, RNA was extracted from PBMCs in TRIzol. The diagnosis of Graves' disease followed American Thyroid Association guidelines. Patients were recruited from an endocrinology department in Xi'an, China. Each patient gave 7 to 9.5 milliliters of peripheral blood, collected in an EDTA anticoagulant tube. PBMCs were isolated by Ficoll Paque Plus density gradient separation without further T cell sorting. An Agilent 2100 Bioanalyzer and agarose gel were used to check RNA quality, and a NanoDrop 2000 was used to measure RNA concentration. These sequences were also reported in another study, on T cells in Graves' hyperthyroidism and ophthalmopathy. Per the second study: Stable Graves' hyperthyroidism was defined as no progression to ophthalmopathy during 18 months of follow-up. Hyperthyroidism patients were aged 18 to 65 years and newly diagnosed, with disease duration of less than 2 months. Patients with uncontrolled infections, other autoimmune diseases, pregnancy or lactation were excluded. Diagnoses were based on clinical symptoms, serum thyroxine and TRAb, thyroid ultrasound and orbital computed tomography. For the first round of RT-PCR on the TCR CDR3, the HTBI primer set was used together with the Qiagen OneStep RT-PCR kit. Most expanded thyroid clonotypes (frequency above 0.001) were also found in blood, which suggests that blood repertoires may mirror thyroid immune responses. Ophthalmopathy was separated from stable hyperthyroidism by a 13 V-J signature model, with about 88% sensitivity and about 84% specificity obtained in cross-validation and 80%/75% obtained in testing. In validation, progression to ophthalmopathy was predicted by the model with 70% to 71% sensitivity and 72.22% specificity, a median of approximately 6.5 months before onset. A discovery cohort of approximately 97 patients, approximately 44 with Graves' ophthalmopathy and about 58 with stable Graves' hyperthyroidism, was used to find distinguishing TCR V-J signatures. Prospective prediction of ophthalmopathy was tested in an independent validation cohort of fewer than 20 hyperthyroidism patients and 17 patients who later progressed to ophthalmopathy. The 95 to 100 discovery patients were randomly divided into training and test sets at a 7:3 ratio. Thyroid tissue and blood T-cell repertoires from about six Graves' hyperthyroidism patients were also compared in the study. Following sampling, methimazole starting at 30 mg daily was given to hyperthyroidism patients, and high-dose intravenous methylprednisolone was given to ophthalmopathy patients. A second multiplex PCR round built the libraries, followed by size selection and purification. Sequencing of the libraries was done on an Illumina HiSeq2000 using paired-end 100 bp reads. SOAPnuke was used to process the raw data, with reads discarded if the reads contained adapters or uncalled bases, had a mean Phred below 15, or lacked an exact constant-primer or identifier match. COPE v1.2.5 was used to merge high-quality paired reads, and clonotypes were defined as unique nucleotide sequences. Clonotypes were aligned to IMGT TRBV, TRBD and TRBJ reference segments using MiTCR v1.1. Analysis was restricted to V-J combinations with a frequency above 0.0001, which covered 99% to 99.2% of repertoires. The TCS score was defined as the ratio of F50 (clonal expansion) to E x V (chaos), calculated using BLOSUM62-based TCRdist between CDR3 peptides within each V-J. Welch's t-statistics and random forest reduced approximately 520 V-J features to roughly 13, which were used in a naive Bayes classifier (R e1071). No statistical method was used to set the sample size in advance, and investigators knew the group allocation. The paper reports TCR Vbeta CDR3 sequencing of approximately 140 peripheral blood samples: some 41 ophthalmopathy, approximately 74 hyperthyroidism and 17 progressor patients.

The TCR was taken from a woman younger than 45 with Graves disease. Donor details come from another sample of the same person, matched by shared clones. The starting material was peripheral blood mononuclear cells (PBMCs), obtained at new diagnosis, from a patient treated with antithyroid drugs. Rearrangement joined TRBV6-1 to TRBJ2-3, with the D segment identity uncertain. The CDR3 amino acid sequence is: CASSLGREPSTDTQYF. The DNA reads TGTGCCAGCAGTCTCGGCAGAGAGCCTAGCACAGATACGCAGTATTTT.